This entry features one TCR beta chain sequence. The sample originates from a study of blood T cell repertoires in COVID-19. All enrollees were roughly 18 to 89 years old and from approximately 25 US areas. Germline V gene data show CDR1 as ENHRY and CDR2 as SYGVKD. The CDR3 has 14 residues. Deletions cut 3 bases from V and 6 bases from J, with 14 bases between. Per the original data handling: It was from reference gene primer amplification that nucleated cell counts were estimated. Data came from immunoSEQ multiplex PCR; TCRdb stores just in-frame clones and leaves some out. V, J and clone size derive from that table, while D and trimming were established from the DNA sequence. Here the sample spans over 300,000 clones, 70% to 90% being singletons.

The TCR sequence derives from a man aged 25-45 years who had recovered from COVID-19. The rearrangement uses TRBV10-3 and TRBJ1-1, with D maybe TRBD1 (5 bases). Sequenced input: PBMCs or T cells enriched from blood (not recorded which). This CDR3 reads CAISDNRLGAEAFF. The CDR3 DNA reads as TGTGCCATCAGTGATAATCGGTTAGGGGCTGAAGCTTTCTTT.